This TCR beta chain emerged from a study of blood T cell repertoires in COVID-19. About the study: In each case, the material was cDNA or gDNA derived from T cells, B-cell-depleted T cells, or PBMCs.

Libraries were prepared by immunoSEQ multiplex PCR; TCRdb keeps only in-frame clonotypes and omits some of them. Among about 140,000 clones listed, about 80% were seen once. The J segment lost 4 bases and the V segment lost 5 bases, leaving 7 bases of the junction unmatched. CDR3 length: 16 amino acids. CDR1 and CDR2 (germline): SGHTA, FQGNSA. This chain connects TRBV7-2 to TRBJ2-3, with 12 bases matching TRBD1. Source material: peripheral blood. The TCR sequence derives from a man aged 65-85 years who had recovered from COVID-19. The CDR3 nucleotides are TGTGCCAGCAGCACGGCGGGACAGGGGGCCGCAGATACGCAGTATTTT. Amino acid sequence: CASSTAGQGAADTQYF.